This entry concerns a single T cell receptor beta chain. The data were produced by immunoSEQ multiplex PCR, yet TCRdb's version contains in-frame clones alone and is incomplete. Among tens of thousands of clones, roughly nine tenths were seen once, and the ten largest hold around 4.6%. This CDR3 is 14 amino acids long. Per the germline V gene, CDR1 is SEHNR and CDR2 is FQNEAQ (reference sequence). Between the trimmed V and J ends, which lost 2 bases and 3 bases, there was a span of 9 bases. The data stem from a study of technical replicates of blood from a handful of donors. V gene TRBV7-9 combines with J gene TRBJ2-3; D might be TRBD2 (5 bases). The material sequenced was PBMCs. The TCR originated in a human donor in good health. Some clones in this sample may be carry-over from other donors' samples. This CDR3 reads CASSLPGETDTQYF. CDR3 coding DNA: TGTGCCAGCAGCTTACCCGGGGAAACAGATACGCAGTATTTT. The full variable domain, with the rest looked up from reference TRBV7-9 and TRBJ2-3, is DTGVSQNPRHKITKRGQNVTFRCDPISEHNRLYWYRQTLGQGPEFLTYFQNEAQLEKSRLLSDRFSAERPKGSFSTLEIQRTEQGDSAMYLCASSLPGETDTQYFGPGTRLTVL.